The next 10 T cell receptor beta chains were all read from a single sample in a study of shared clonotypes between healthy human individuals. CD45RO-negative CD8 cells positively selected for CCR7 made up the naive population, which excluded terminally differentiated effector memory CD45RA+ cells. The table came from immunoSEQ multiplex PCR; TCRdb's copy has only in-frame clones and leaves some out. The sample has 2 million or so clones; over 85% are singletons. The sample comprised naive CD8+ T cells sorted from blood. The receptors come from a man in his late teens or twenties in good health.

With regard to this clone: Other DNA sequences in the sample encode the same CDR3. The chain couples TRBV6-6 to TRBJ2-1; D remains unclear. V shed 0 bases and J shed 8 bases, with 5 bases lying between them. This CDR3 has 12 residues. Germline V gene lookup returns CDR1 MNHNY and CDR2 SVGAGI (reference sequence). The CDR3, as DNA: TGTGCCAGCAGTTACTCTATTGATGAGCAGTTCTTC. It yields the protein CASSYSIDEQFF.

CDR3 DNA: TGTGCCGGACTAGCGGAGCACAGGGCGCAGTATTTT. It codes for CAGLAEHRAQYF. V usage is TRBV30 and J usage is TRBJ2-3; 10 bases match TRBD2. This CDR3 has 12 residues. The ends lost 8 bases at V and 10 bases at J; junction bases unmatched: 9. Per germline, CDR1 GTSNPN and CDR2 SVGIG (reference sequence).

This sequence joins TRBV6-5 and TRBJ2-7, with 11 bases fitting TRBD2. The CDR3 totals 15 residues. Germline CDR1 MNHEY, CDR2 SVGAGI. Trimming took 0 bases from V and 5 from J; bases not matched to a gene: 3. Written as DNA, the CDR3 is TGTGCCAGCAGTTACTCGACTAGCGGGACCAACGAGCAGTACTTC. Protein sequence: CASSYSTSGTNEQYF.

Concerning this clone itself: This specimen includes other DNA sequences encoding the same CDR3. V usage is TRBV28 and J usage is TRBJ2-7; D is undetermined. This CDR3 contains 11 residues. V was cut by 5 bases and J by 4 bases, with 6 bases left in between. The germline gives CDR1 MDHEN, CDR2 SYDVKM. The CDR3 nucleotides read TGTGCCAGCAGTCCCAATTACGAGCAGTACTTC. As protein: CASSPNYEQYF. Complete variable domain (other parts from reference TRBV28 and TRBJ2-7): DVKVTQSSRYLVKRTGEKVFLECVQDMDHENMFWYRQDPGLGLRLIYFSYDVKMKEKGDIPEGYSVSREKKERFSLILESASTNQTSMYLCASSPNYEQYFGPGTRLTVT.

The V and J genes are TRBV11-2 and TRBJ2-7; D gene unclear. V lost 0 bases and J lost 3, with 6 bases in between. The CDR3 consists of 13 residues. The germline CDR1 and CDR2 sequences are SGHAT and FQNNGV. CDR3 residues: CASSLDLDYEQYF. The CDR3 DNA follows: TGTGCCAGCAGCTTAGATCTGGACTACGAGCAGTACTTC. The variable domain in full, completed from reference TRBV11-2 and TRBJ2-7, reads EAGVAQSPRYKIIEKRQSVAFWCNPISGHATLYWYQQILGQGPKLLIQFQNNGVVDDSQLPKDRFSAERLKGVDSTLKIQPAKLEDSAVYLCASSLDLDYEQYFGPGTRLTVT.

This clone was counted a single time. This sequence joins TRBV19 and TRBJ2-2; D possibly matches TRBD1 or TRBD2 (5 bases each). The CDR3 extends over 14 amino acids. V lost 5 bases and J 4 bases, leaving 11 bases between the germline ends. CDR1 is LNHDA, CDR2 SQIVND, per germline (reference sequence). The CDR3 protein is CASSFGAGTGELFF. CDR3 sequence (DNA): TGTGCCAGTAGTTTCGGGGCTGGCACCGGGGAGCTGTTTTTT.

The gene calls are TRBV9 and TRBJ1-1; D is possibly TRBD1 (6 bases). Germline assignment: CDR1 SGDLS and CDR2 YYNGEE. The CDR3 is made up of 14 amino acids. V dropped 1 base and J dropped 5 bases, with 12 bases sitting between them. DNA for the CDR3: TGTGCCAGCAGCGTACAGGGGATGAGGACTGAAGCTTTCTTT. The encoded protein is CASSVQGMRTEAFF.

The chain is built from TRBV6-6 and TRBJ1-5; tentative D call: TRBD1 (5 bases). The V and J ends lost 5 bases and 3 bases respectively, with 11 bases between them. The V gene's germline CDR1 is MNHNY and CDR2 SVGAGI (reference sequence). The CDR3 length is 14 residues. The CDR3 region is CASSKAGVNQPQHF. CDR3 DNA sequence: TGTGCCAGCAGTAAGGCGGGGGTCAATCAGCCCCAGCATTTT.

The V call is TRBV27, the J call TRBJ2-4; D possibly corresponds to TRBD2 (7 bases). Germline CDR1 and CDR2: MNHEY and SMNVEV (reference sequence). The CDR3 has 16 residues. V lost 7 bases and J 1 base, leaving 17 bases between the germline ends. CDR3 region: CASTQQGGLAKNIQYF. CDR3 coding DNA: TGTGCCAGCACGCAACAGGGAGGGTTGGCCAAAAACATTCAGTACTTC.

The rearrangement uses TRBV28 and TRBJ1-2; no reliable D call. Germline values: CDR1 MDHEN, CDR2 SYDVKM. V dropped 3 bases and J dropped 4 bases, with 9 bases sitting between them. The CDR3 spans 13 residues. In DNA, the CDR3 is TGTGCCAGCAGTTTCGGCCGGGGCTATGGCTACACCTTC. Translation: CASSFGRGYGYTF.